The clone carrying this TCR beta chain has just a few counts. Its matching antigen is unknown. This sample was taken from a study of identical twins. V was cut by 3 bases and J by 2 bases, with 7 bases left in between. The CDR3 covers 12 residues. CDR1 and CDR2 from the germline V gene are GTSNPN and SVGIG (reference sequence). Study results and limitations: Twins' surplus sharing was weaker for beta out-of-frame sequences.

Addition of a universal primer site occurred through template switching, and cDNA carried unique molecular identifiers. TCRdb used MiXCR to reprocess the 5' RACE reads, holding one entry per CDR3 protein. The sample holds 300,000 or so distinct CDR3 sequences, more than 8% seen once. These data are also associated with another study on yellow fever vaccine responses in identical twins.

This sequence originates from a woman under 30 in good health. The chain recombines TRBV30 with TRBJ1-2; D is undetermined. Sequenced: CD8+ T cells sorted from blood. The CDR3 coding sequence is TGTGCCTGGAGAAAGGAAAACTATGGCTACACCTTC. It is translated as CAWRKENYGYTF.